This TCR beta chain was identified during a study of blood T cell repertoires in COVID-19. The overall study: The United States, Italy and Spain supplied acute and convalescent COVID-19 samples.

V lost 5 bases and J lost 1; bases outside the gene matches: 13. The CDR3 has 17 amino acids. Germline CDR1 MDHEN, CDR2 SYDVKM. Produced via immunoSEQ multiplex PCR; TCRdb's table is partial and in-frame only. This table has 130,000 to 150,000 clones, just under 85% appearing once. This receptor was taken from a woman aged 40 to 55 with active or convalescent COVID-19. The chain links TRBV28 to TRBJ1-1, with 7 bases fitting TRBD1. The sequenced sample was peripheral blood. CDR3 loop: CASSLHGSTGPNTEAFF. In DNA, the CDR3 is TGTGCCAGCAGTCTACACGGATCGACAGGGCCGAACACTGAAGCTTTCTTT.